This TCR beta chain was recorded in a study of identical twins. This clonotype was seen a handful of times. The CDR3 is 12 residues long. V lost 3 bases and J 10 bases, leaving 10 bases between the germline ends. TCRdb ran MiXCR on the 5' RACE reads and lists one entry per CDR3 protein. Of 510,000 or so distinct CDR3 sequences listed, about 15% were seen once; the top ten hold less than 0.5%. This same sample was also part of a study on yellow fever vaccine responses in identical twins.

The V and J genes are TRBV12-3 or TRBV12-4 and TRBJ2-1; D may be TRBD1 (5 bases). The sequence came from a woman in her late teens or twenties in good health. The sample consisted of CD4+ T cells sorted from blood. The CDR3 protein is CASSFQGIEQFF. For the CDR3, the DNA is TGTGCCAGCAGTTTCCAGGGTATAGAGCAGTTCTTC.